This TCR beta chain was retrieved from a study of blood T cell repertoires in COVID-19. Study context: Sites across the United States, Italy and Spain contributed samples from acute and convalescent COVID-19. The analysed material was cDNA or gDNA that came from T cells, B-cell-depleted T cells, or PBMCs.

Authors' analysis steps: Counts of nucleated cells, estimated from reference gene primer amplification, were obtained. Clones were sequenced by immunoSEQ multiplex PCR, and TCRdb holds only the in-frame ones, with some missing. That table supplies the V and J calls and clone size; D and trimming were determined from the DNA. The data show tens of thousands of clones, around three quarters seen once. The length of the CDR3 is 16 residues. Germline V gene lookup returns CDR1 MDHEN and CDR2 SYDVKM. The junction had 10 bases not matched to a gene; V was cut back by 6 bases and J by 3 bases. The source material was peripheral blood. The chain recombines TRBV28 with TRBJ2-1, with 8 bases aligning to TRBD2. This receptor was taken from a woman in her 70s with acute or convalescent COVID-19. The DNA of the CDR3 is TGTGCCAGCAGAGTCCCGATGGCGGGAGGCTACAATGAGCAGTTCTTC. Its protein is CASRVPMAGGYNEQFF.